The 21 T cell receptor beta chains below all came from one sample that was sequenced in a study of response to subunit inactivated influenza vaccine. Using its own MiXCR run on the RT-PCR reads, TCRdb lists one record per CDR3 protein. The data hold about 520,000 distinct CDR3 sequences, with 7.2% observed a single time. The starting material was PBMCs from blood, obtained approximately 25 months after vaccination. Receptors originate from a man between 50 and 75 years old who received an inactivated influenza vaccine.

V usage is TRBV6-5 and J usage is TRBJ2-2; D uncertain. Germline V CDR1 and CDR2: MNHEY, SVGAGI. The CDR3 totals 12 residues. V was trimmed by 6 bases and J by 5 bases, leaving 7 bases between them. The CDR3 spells CASRLSTGELFF. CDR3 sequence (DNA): TGTGCCAGCAGGCTCAGTACCGGGGAGCTGTTTTTT.

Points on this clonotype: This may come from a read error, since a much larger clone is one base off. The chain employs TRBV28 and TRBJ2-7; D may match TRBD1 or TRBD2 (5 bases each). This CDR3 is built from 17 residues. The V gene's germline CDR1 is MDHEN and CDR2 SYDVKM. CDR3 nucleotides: TGTGCCAGCTGTTTAGCCCTGGGGACGGGTGGCTCCTACGAGCAGTACTTC. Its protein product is CASCLALGTGGSYEQYF.

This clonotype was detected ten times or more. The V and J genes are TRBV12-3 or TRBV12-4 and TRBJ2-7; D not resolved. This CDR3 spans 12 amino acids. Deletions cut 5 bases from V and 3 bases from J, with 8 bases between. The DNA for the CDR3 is TGTGCCAGCAGTGGAAATTACTACGAGCAGTACTTC. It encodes CASSGNYYEQYF.

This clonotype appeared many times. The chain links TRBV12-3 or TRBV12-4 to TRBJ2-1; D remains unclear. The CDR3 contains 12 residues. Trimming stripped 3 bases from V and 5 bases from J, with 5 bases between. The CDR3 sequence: CASSFADNEQFF. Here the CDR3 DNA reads TGTGCCAGCAGTTTTGCCGACAATGAGCAGTTCTTC.

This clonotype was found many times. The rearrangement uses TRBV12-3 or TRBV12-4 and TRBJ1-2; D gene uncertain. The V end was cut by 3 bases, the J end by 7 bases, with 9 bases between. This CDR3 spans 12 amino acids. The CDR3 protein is CASSFGGSGYTF. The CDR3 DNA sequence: TGTGCCAGCAGTTTTGGAGGGTCTGGCTACACCTTC.

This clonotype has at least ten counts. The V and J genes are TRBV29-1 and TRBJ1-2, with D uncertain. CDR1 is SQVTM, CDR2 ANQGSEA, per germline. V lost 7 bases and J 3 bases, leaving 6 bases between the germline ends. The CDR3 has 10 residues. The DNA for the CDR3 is TGCAGCGCAATAGACTATGGCTACACCTTC. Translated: CSAIDYGYTF.

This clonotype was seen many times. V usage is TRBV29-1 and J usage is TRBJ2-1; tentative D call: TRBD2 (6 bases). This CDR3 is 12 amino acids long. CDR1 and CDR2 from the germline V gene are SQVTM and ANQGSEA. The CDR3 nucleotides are TGCGGGGGGTCCAGCTCCTACAATGAGCAGTTCTTC. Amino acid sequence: CGGSSSYNEQFF.

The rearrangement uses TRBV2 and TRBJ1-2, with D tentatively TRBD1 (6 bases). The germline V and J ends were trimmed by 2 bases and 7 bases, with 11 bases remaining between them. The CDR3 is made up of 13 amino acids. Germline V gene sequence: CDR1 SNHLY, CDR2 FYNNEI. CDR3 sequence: CASSEWGALGYTF. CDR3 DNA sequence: TGTGCCAGCAGTGAATGGGGGGCGCTTGGCTACACCTTC.

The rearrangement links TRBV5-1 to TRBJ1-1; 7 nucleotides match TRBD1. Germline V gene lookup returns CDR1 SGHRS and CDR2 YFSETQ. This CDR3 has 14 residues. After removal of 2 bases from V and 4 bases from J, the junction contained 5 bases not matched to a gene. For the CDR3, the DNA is TGCGCCAGCAGCTTTTTACCAGGGGGCACTGAAGCTTTCTTT. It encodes CASSFLPGGTEAFF.

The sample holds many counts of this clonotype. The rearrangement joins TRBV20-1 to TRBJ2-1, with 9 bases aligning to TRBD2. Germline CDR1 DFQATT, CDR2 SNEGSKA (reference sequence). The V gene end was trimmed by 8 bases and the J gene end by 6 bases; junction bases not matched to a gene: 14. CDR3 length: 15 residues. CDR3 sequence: CSTPKAGGPSNEQFF. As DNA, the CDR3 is TGCAGTACCCCAAAGGCGGGAGGGCCCAGCAATGAGCAGTTCTTC.

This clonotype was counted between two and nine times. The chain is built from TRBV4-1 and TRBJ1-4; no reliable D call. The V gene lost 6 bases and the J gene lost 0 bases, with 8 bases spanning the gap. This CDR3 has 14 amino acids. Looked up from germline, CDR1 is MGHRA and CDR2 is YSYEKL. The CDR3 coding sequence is TGCGCCAGCAGGGAGACTGCAACTAATGAAAAACTGTTTTTT. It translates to CASRETATNEKLFF.

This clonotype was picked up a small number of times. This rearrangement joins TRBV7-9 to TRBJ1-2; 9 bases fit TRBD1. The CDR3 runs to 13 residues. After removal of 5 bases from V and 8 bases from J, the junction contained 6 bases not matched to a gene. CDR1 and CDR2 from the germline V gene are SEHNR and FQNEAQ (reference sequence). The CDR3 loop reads CASSLDRGIGYTF. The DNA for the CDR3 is TGTGCCAGCAGCCTCGACAGGGGGATCGGCTACACCTTC.

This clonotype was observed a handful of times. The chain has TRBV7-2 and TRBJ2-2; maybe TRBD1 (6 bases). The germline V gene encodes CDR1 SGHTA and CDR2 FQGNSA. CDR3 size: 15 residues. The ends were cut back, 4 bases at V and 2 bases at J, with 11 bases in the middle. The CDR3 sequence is CASSYRALNTGELFF. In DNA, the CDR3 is TGTGCCAGCAGCTACAGGGCGCTAAACACCGGGGAGCTGTTTTTT.

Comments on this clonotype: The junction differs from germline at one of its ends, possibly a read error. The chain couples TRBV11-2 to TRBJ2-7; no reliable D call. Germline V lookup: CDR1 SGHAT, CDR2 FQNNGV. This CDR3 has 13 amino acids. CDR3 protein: CASILAGTYEQYF. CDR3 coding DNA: TGTGCCAGCATCTTAGCTGGAACCTACGAGCAGTACTTC.

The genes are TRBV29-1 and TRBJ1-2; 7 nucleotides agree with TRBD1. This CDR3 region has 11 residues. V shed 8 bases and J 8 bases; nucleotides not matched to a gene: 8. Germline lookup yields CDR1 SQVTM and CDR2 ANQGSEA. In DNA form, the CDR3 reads TGCAGCACACAGGGGTGGGAAGGCTACACCTTC. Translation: CSTQGWEGYTF.

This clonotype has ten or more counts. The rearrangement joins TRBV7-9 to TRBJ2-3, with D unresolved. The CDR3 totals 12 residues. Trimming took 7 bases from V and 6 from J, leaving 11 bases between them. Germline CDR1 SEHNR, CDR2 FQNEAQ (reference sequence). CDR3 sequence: CASTWARDTQYF. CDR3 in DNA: TGTGCCAGCACCTGGGCTCGGGATACGCAGTATTTT. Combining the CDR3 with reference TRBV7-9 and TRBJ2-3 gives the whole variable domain DTGVSQNPRHKITKRGQNVTFRCDPISEHNRLYWYRQTLGQGPEFLTYFQNEAQLEKSRLLSDRFSAERPKGSFSTLEIQRTEQGDSAMYLCASTWARDTQYFGPGTRLTVL.

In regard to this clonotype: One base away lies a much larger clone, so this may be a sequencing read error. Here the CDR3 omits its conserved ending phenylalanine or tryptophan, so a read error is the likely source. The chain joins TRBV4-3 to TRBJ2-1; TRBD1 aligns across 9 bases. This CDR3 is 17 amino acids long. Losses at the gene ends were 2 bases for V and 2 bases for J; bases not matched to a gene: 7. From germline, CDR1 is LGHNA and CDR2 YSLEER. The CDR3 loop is CASSQSLGQGPYNEQFS. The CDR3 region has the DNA TGCGCCAGCAGCCAATCACTGGGACAGGGTCCCTACAATGAGCAGTTCTCC.

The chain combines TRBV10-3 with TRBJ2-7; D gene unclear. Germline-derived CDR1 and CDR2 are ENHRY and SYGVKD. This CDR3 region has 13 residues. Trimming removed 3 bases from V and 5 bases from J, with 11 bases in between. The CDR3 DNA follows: TGTGCCATCAGTGAAATCCCGAGAGACGAGCAGTACTTC. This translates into CAISEIPRDEQYF.

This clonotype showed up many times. CDR3 sequence: CATIRDGTGVYNEQFF. CDR3 nucleotide sequence: TGTGCCACCATTCGGGACGGGACAGGGGTCTACAATGAGCAGTTCTTC. This chain links TRBV15 with TRBJ2-1, with TRBD1 matching 10 bases. The trim removed 7 bases at V and 3 bases at J, leaving 9 bases unmatched. CDR1 and CDR2 (germline): LNHNV, YYDKDF (reference sequence). The CDR3 is made up of 16 amino acids.

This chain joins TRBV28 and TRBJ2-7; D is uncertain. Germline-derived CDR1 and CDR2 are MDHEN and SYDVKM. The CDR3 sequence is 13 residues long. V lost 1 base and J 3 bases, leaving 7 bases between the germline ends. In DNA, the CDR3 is TGTGCCAGCAGTTTATTAGGAGACTACGAGCAGTACTTC. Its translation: CASSLLGDYEQYF.

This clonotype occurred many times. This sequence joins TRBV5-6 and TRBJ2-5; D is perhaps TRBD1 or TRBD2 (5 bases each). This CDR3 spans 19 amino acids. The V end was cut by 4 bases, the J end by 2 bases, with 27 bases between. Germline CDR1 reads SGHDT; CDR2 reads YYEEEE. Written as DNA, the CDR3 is TGTGCCAGCAGCGGTGGGACGGCAGCCTCCCTCTCTATTCAAGAGACCCAGTACTTC. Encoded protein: CASSGGTAASLSIQETQYF.